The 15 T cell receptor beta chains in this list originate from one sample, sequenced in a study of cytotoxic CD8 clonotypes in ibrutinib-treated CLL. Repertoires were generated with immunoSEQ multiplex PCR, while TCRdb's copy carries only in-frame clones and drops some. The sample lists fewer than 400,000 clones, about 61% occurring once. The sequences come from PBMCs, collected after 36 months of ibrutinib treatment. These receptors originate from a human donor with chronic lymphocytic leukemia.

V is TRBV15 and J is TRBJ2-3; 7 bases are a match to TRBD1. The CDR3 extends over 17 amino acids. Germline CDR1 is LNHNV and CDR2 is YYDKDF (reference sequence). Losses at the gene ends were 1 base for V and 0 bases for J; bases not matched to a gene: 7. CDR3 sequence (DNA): TGTGCCACCAGCAGAGCCCCCACAGGGGCTAGCACAGATACGCAGTATTTT. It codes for CATSRAPTGASTDTQYF.

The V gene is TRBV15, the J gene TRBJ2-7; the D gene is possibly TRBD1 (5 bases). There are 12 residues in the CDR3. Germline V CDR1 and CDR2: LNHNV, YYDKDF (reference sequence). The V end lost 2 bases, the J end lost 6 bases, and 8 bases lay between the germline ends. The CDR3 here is CATSRQGGEQYF. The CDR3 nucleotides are TGTGCCACCAGCAGACAGGGCGGCGAGCAGTACTTC.

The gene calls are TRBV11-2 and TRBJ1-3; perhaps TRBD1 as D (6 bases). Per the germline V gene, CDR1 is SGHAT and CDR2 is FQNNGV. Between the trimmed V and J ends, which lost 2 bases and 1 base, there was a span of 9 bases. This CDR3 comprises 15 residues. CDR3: CASSLRGASGNTIYF. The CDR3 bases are TGTGCCAGCAGCTTACGGGGGGCTTCTGGAAACACCATATATTTT. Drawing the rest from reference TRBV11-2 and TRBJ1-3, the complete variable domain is EAGVAQSPRYKIIEKRQSVAFWCNPISGHATLYWYQQILGQGPKLLIQFQNNGVVDDSQLPKDRFSAERLKGVDSTLKIQPAKLEDSAVYLCASSLRGASGNTIYFGEGSWLTVV.

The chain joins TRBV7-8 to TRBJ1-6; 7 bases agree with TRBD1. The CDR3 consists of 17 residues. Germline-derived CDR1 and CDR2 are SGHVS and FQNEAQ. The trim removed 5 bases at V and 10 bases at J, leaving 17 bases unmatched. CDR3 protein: CASSHSLADRVASPLHF. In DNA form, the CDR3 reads TGTGCCAGCAGCCATAGCCTCGCCGACAGGGTCGCATCACCCCTCCACTTT.

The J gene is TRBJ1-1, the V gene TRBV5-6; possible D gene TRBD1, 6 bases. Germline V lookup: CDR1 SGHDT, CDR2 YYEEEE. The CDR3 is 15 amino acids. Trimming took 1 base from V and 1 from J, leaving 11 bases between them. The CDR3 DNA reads TGTGCCAGCAGCTTGCGGGGGCCGGGGAACACTGAAGCTTTCTTT. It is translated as CASSLRGPGNTEAFF.

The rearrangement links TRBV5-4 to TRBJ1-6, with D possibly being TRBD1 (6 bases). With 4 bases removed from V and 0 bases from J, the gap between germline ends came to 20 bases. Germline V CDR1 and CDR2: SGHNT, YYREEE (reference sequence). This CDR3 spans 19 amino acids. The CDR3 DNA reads TGTGCCAGCAGCCCCGAGAGGGGGACCCTTAGCTCCTATAATTCACCCCTCCACTTT. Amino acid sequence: CASSPERGTLSSYNSPLHF. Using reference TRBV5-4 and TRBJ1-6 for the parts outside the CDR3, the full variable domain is ETGVTQSPTHLIKTRGQQVTLRCSSQSGHNTVSWYQQALGQGPQFIFQYYREEENGRGNFPPRFSGLQFPNYSSELNVNALELDDSALYLCASSPERGTLSSYNSPLHFGNGTRLTVT.

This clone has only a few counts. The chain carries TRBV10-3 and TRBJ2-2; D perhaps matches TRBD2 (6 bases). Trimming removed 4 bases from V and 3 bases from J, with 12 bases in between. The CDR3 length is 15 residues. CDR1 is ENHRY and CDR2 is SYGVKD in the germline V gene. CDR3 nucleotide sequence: TGTGCCATCAGTGGGTTGCGGGGCTACACCGGGGAGCTGTTTTTT. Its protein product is CAISGLRGYTGELFF.

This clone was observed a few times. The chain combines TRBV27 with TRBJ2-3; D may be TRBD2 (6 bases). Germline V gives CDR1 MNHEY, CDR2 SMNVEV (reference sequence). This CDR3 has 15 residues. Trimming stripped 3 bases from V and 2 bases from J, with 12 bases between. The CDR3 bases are TGTGCCAGCAGTTTCTCCGGGAGCGTCACAGATACGCAGTATTTT. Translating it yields CASSFSGSVTDTQYF.

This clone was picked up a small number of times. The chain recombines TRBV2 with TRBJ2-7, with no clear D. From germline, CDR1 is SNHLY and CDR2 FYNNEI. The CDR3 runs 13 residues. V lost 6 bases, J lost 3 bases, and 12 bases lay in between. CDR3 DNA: TGTGCCAGCAGATTGGACGGCGACTACGAGCAGTACTTC. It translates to CASRLDGDYEQYF.

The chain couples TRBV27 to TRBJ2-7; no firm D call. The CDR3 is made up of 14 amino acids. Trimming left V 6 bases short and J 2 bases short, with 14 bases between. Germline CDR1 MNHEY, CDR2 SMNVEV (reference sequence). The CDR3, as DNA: TGTGCCAGCAGCGTTTCAATCGCGACCTACGAGCAGTACTTC. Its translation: CASSVSIATYEQYF.

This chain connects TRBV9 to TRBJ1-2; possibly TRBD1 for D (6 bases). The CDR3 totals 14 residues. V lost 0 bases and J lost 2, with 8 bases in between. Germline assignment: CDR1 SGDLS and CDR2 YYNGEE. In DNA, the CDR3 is TGTGCCAGCAGCGTAGTTGACAGGAACTATGGCTACACCTTC. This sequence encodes CASSVVDRNYGYTF.

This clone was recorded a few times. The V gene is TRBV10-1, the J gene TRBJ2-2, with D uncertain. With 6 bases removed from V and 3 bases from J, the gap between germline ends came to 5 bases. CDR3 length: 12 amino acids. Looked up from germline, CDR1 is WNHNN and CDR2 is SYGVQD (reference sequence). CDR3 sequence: CASSSYTGELFF. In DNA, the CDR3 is TGCGCCAGCAGCTCTTACACCGGGGAGCTGTTTTTT.

The CDR3 reads CASSAGVRYTQYF. DNA of the CDR3: TGTGCCAGCAGTGCGGGGGTACGGTATACGCAGTATTTT. This chain joins TRBV6-1 and TRBJ2-3; a possible D gene is TRBD2 (6 bases). The CDR3 totals 13 residues. In germline, CDR1 is MNHNS, CDR2 SASEGT. Trimming pared 4 bases from V and 7 bases from J, leaving 12 bases between.

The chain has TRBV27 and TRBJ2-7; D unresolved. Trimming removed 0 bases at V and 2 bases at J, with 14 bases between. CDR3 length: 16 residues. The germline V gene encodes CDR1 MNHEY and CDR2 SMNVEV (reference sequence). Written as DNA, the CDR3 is TGTGCCAGCAGTTTATCCCCAGGCCCGCTCGCCTACGAGCAGTACTTC. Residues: CASSLSPGPLAYEQYF.

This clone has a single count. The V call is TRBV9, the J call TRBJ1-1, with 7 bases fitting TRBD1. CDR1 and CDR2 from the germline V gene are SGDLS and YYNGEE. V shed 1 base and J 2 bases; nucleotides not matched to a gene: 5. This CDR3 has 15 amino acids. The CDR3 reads CASSVFTGANTEAFF. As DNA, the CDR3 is TGTGCCAGCAGCGTATTTACAGGGGCTAACACTGAAGCTTTCTTT. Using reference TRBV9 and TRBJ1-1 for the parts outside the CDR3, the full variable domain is DSGVTQTPKHLITATGQRVTLRCSPRSGDLSVYWYQQSLDQGLQFLIQYYNGEERAKGNILERFSAQQFPDLHSELNLSSLELGDSALYFCASSVFTGANTEAFFGQGTRLTVV.